This TCR beta chain was sequenced for a study of blood T cell repertoires in COVID-19. Turning to the study itself: Sources were T cells, B-cell-depleted T cells, or PBMCs; the material itself was cDNA or gDNA.

Under the authors' procedure: Amplification with reference gene primers provided the estimates of nucleated cell counts. Sequencing was performed with immunoSEQ multiplex PCR; in TCRdb, only in-frame clones are kept and a portion is missing. V and J calls and clone size follow that table, whereas D and trimming were derived from the DNA. The sample records around 170,000 clones, roughly 82% being singletons. Cohort 3 donors counted as recovered after two negative PCRs, clearance, or resolved symptoms. Trimming shortened V by 2 bases and J by 0 bases, and 18 bases separated the two germline ends. The CDR3 has 18 residues. In germline, CDR1 is KGHSH, CDR2 LQKENI. This clone was detected a few times.

The chain recombines TRBV18 with TRBJ2-3; D is uncertain. The sequence was collected from a woman aged 25 to 45 who had recovered from COVID-19. The source material was PBMCs or T cells enriched from blood (not recorded which). CDR3 nucleotides: TGTGCCAGCTCACCAGAGTCCGTCGCTTCCGGGAGCACAGATACGCAGTATTTT. It specifies CASSPESVASGSTDTQYF.